These 14 T cell receptor beta chains originate from one sample sequenced in a study of tissue T cells after allogeneic stem cell transplantation. Time point: mouse harvest day 14 after allogeneic transplant. Tail vein injection delivered 10^7 T-cell-depleted bone marrow cells and 10^6 splenic CD5+ T cells. Only in-frame clones appear in the TCRdb table, and some are missing; sequencing was by immunoSEQ multiplex PCR. The repertoire has about 5,800 clones, under 60% of them found once; the top ten carry roughly 40%. What was sequenced was gut tissue. All receptors come from a female BALB/c mouse given C57BL/6 T cells with graft-versus-host disease after an allogeneic hematopoietic cell transplant.

This clone is classed as medium-sized. Gene names and germline match the mouse. The read gets to within 1 residue of the CDR3 end, and the germline J gene fills in the rest. V and J are TRBV12-1 and TRBJ1-4; 10 positions match TRBD1. The V gene's germline CDR1 is SGHSN and CDR2 HYEKVE. V shed 2 bases and J 5 bases; nucleotides not matched to a gene: 1. The CDR3 extends over 14 amino acids. CDR3 region: CASSPGQGNERLFF. The CDR3 DNA, read in part, is TGTGCCAGCTCTCCGGGACAGGGGAACGAAAGATTATTT.

This clone appeared a few times. Mouse gene names and germline throughout. The CDR3 end falls 1 residue outside the read, so it is completed with the germline J gene. The chain recombines TRBV12-2 with TRBJ1-4, with a tentative D call TRBD1 (5 bases). Germline assignment: CDR1 SGHLS and CDR2 HYDKME. CDR3 length: 15 residues. The V end was cut by 6 bases, the J end by 0 bases, with 13 bases between. The CDR3 loop is CASSPRGISNERLFF. CDR3 DNA, as far as it was read: TGTGCCAGCAGCCCACGGGGGATTTCCAACGAAAGATTATTT.

This clone was picked up a small number of times. Gene names refer to mouse genes. The read ends 1 residue early relative to the CDR3; the germline J gene fills the gap. V and J are TRBV26 and TRBJ2-7, with D tentatively TRBD1 (5 bases). V lost 2 bases and J 7 bases, leaving 9 bases between the germline ends. CDR3 length: 12 residues. The germline V gene has CDR1 KGHPV and CDR2 FQNQEV (reference sequence). The sequenced CDR3 bases are TGTGCCAGCAGTCTGCAGGGAGGGGAACAGTAC. Protein: CASSLQGGEQY. The entire CDR3 protein is CASSLQGGEQYF.

Comment on this clone: Gene names and germline refer to mouse. The read is 1 residue too short to cover the CDR3 end, so that end is filled in from the germline J gene. The V and J genes are TRBV13-2 and TRBJ2-5; the D call may be TRBD1 or TRBD2 (5 bases each). This CDR3 has 12 residues. From germline, CDR1 is NNHNN and CDR2 SYGAGS (reference sequence). The ends were cut back, 5 bases at V and 6 bases at J, with 10 bases in the middle. The CDR3 DNA, read in part, is TGTGCCAGCGGGGCGGGGGAGGACACCCAGTAC. This translates into CASGAGEDTQY. The whole CDR3 protein reads CASGAGEDTQYF.

Details on this clone: The listed genes are named as in mouse. From the germline J gene comes the end of the CDR3, since the read stops 1 residue before it. This chain joins TRBV26 and TRBJ1-1; TRBD1 is a possible D gene (5 bases). V dropped 2 bases and J dropped 9 bases, with 7 bases sitting between them. The CDR3 runs to 11 residues. The germline V gene has CDR1 KGHPV and CDR2 FQNQEV (reference sequence). CDR3 DNA (partial): TGTGCCAGCAGTCTGGGGGGTAAAGTCTTC. It codes for CASSLGGKVF. The whole CDR3 sequence reads CASSLGGKVFF.

Worth noting for this clone: Gene and germline names: mouse. From the germline J gene comes the end of the CDR3, since the read stops 1 residue before it. The rearrangement uses TRBV3 and TRBJ2-7; possible D gene TRBD2, 6 bases. The V gene lost 3 bases and the J gene lost 0 bases, with 6 bases spanning the gap. This CDR3 has 13 amino acids. The germline CDR1 and CDR2 sequences are SNHLY and FYNGKV (reference sequence). The chain's CDR3 is CASSFGGSYEQYF. The sequenced CDR3 bases are TGTGCCAGCAGCTTTGGGGGCTCCTATGAACAGTAC.

This clone was seen a handful of times. The listed genes are named as in mouse. The sequenced fragment ends 1 residue before the CDR3 boundary, so the rest is inferred from the germline J gene. The J gene is TRBJ2-7, the V gene TRBV19, with 12 nucleotides matching TRBD1. Germline lookup yields CDR1 FNHDT and CDR2 SITEND (reference sequence). The V and J ends lost 2 bases and 7 bases, in that order; junction bases with no gene match: 7. There are 15 residues in the CDR3. The sequenced CDR3 bases are TGTGCCAGCAGTATGGGGGACAGGGGGCGCGGAGAACAGTAC. Its translation is CASSMGDRGRGEQY. The full CDR3 protein is CASSMGDRGRGEQYF.

In regard to this clone: Gene names denote mouse genes. The covered CDR3 bases are TGTGCCAGCAGTCGGACAGCCGATTCCTATAATTCGCCCCTCTAC. Translation gives CASSRTADSYNSPLY. The complete CDR3 reads CASSRTADSYNSPLYF. The chain employs TRBV26 and TRBJ1-6, with D perhaps matching TRBD1 (6 bases). The read falls 1 residue short of the CDR3 end, and the missing part is taken from the germline J gene. TRBJ1-6 is annotated as an ORF whose role is uncertain. The germline CDR1 and CDR2 sequences are KGHPV and FQNQEV (reference sequence). V gave up 4 bases and J gave up 0 bases, with 10 bases separating them. The CDR3 runs to 16 residues.

On this clone itself: Any gene name here is a mouse gene name. The observed sequence ends 1 residue before the CDR3 terminus, with the missing tail filled in from the germline J gene. This chain joins TRBV5 and TRBJ2-2; 11 bases map to TRBD2. The CDR3 totals 17 residues. Germline V gene lookup returns CDR1 LGHNA and CDR2 YNLKQL (reference sequence). Trimming at V came to 0 bases and at J to 0 bases, leaving 0 bases not matched to a gene. CDR3 amino acids: CASSQEDWGANTGQLYF. The sequenced CDR3 bases are TGTGCCAGCAGCCAAGAGGACTGGGGGGCAAACACCGGGCAGCTCTAC.

As concerns this clone: Gene labels here are mouse ones. The read ends 1 residue shy of where the CDR3 ends; the end is completed using the germline J gene. The chain links TRBV13-2 to TRBJ1-3; tentatively, D is TRBD1 (5 bases). Per germline, CDR1 NNHNN and CDR2 SYGAGS (reference sequence). The CDR3 is 15 residues long. V was cut by 0 bases and J by 0 bases, with 7 bases left in between. The DNA read from the CDR3 is TGTGCCAGCGGTGATGGGACATTTTCTGGAAATACGCTCTAT. Translation: CASGDGTFSGNTLY. The complete CDR3 sequence is CASGDGTFSGNTLYF.

A few counts support this clone. All gene names here are mouse names. The read terminates 1 residue before the CDR3 end, so the remaining end is supplied by the germline J gene. The genes are TRBV26 and TRBJ1-4; 7 nucleotides line up with TRBD1. The CDR3 runs 14 residues. The V segment lost 4 bases and the J segment 3 bases; nucleotides outside the gene matches: 2. Germline V lookup: CDR1 KGHPV, CDR2 FQNQEV (reference sequence). The sequenced CDR3 bases are TGTGCCAGCAGTCGAGGGGGCACCAACGAAAGATTATTT. This translates into CASSRGGTNERLF. The whole CDR3 sequence reads CASSRGGTNERLFF.

On this clone itself: Gene labels here are mouse ones. The CDR3 sequence is CSSSPGLGGVETLYF. The sequenced part of the CDR3 DNA is TGCTCCAGCAGTCCCGGACTGGGGGGGGTAGAAACGCTGTAT. The J gene is TRBJ2-3, the V gene TRBV23; TRBD2, the table's D call, lacks a check against the DNA. The CDR3 is cut off 1 residue early in the read; its end comes from the germline J gene. The germline CDR1 and CDR2 sequences are KGHTA and FQNQQP. This CDR3 spans 15 amino acids.

To note about this clone: The gene names given are mouse names. The CDR3 extends 1 residue past the end of the read, so its final part is completed from the germline J gene. The chain is built from TRBV26 and TRBJ1-6, with 7 bases that match TRBD1. TRBJ1-6 is marked as an open reading frame, function uncertain. V dropped 0 bases and J dropped 4; count of bases not matched to a gene: 0. CDR1 is KGHPV and CDR2 is FQNQEV in the germline V gene (reference sequence). The CDR3 is 15 amino acids. The CDR3 protein is CASSLSGQYNSPLYF. The sequenced part of the CDR3 DNA is TGTGCCAGCAGTCTGTCGGGACAGTATAATTCGCCCCTCTAC.

This clone was found a few times. Gene names denote mouse genes. The sequence runs out 1 residue before the end of the CDR3; the remainder is reconstructed from the germline J gene. The genes are TRBV19 and TRBJ2-2; D is unclear. Germline lookup yields CDR1 FNHDT and CDR2 SITEND (reference sequence). Trimming cost V 7 bases and J 1 base, with 5 bases left between them. The CDR3 is made up of 12 amino acids. CDR3 protein: CASGVNTGQLYF. The sequenced part of the CDR3 DNA is TGTGCCAGCGGGGTAAACACCGGGCAGCTCTAC.